Below, 27 T cell receptor beta chains from the same sample are listed, as sequenced in a study of T cell responses to AZD1222 COVID-19 vaccine. Only in-frame clones appear in the TCRdb table, and some are missing; sequencing was by immunoSEQ multiplex PCR. The sample lists 95,000 to 150,000 clones; more than 75% were seen once. This specimen was peripheral blood, taken on day 0 of AZD1222 vaccination. All receptors derive from an adult in good health.

This clone occurred once. The chain recombines TRBV2 with TRBJ1-1; TRBD1 might be the D (5 bases). Germline V CDR1 and CDR2: SNHLY, FYNNEI. Trimming shortened V by 6 bases and J by 1 base, and 12 bases separated the two germline ends. This CDR3 contains 14 residues. The CDR3 region is CASRGVAGNTEAFF. The CDR3 DNA reads TGTGCCAGCAGGGGGGTGGCGGGGAACACTGAAGCTTTCTTT.

V usage is TRBV30 and J usage is TRBJ2-2; D possibly corresponds to TRBD1 (6 bases). The ends were cut back, 5 bases at V and 6 bases at J, with 13 bases in the middle. In germline, CDR1 is GTSNPN, CDR2 SVGIG (reference sequence). This CDR3 is built from 13 residues. CDR3 nucleotides: TGTGCCTGGGACAGGCGGGCGGCCGGGGAGCTGTTTTTT. Its translation is CAWDRRAAGELFF.

The chain has TRBV5-1 and TRBJ2-7; 12 nucleotides agree with TRBD1. V lost 4 bases and J lost 7; bases outside the gene matches: 9. Germline V CDR1 and CDR2: SGHRS, YFSETQ. The CDR3 runs 15 residues. Written as DNA, the CDR3 is TGCGCCAGCAGCCAAGGGGACAGGGGGCCCGGGGAGCAGTACTTC. This translates into CASSQGDRGPGEQYF.

The rearrangement links TRBV18 to TRBJ1-2, with D possibly being TRBD1 (6 bases). Germline V gives CDR1 KGHSH, CDR2 LQKENI. Trimming pared 3 bases from V and 14 bases from J, leaving 16 bases between. This CDR3 is 12 amino acids long. CDR3 sequence: CASSPRDTEKTF. CDR3 sequence (DNA): TGTGCCAGCTCACCCCGGGACACGGAGAAGACCTTC.

This clone was observed once. The V call is TRBV7-2, the J call TRBJ1-5; TRBD1 aligns across 9 bases. Germline V gene data show CDR1 as SGHTA and CDR2 as FQGNSA. The J segment lost 5 bases and the V segment lost 2 bases, leaving 1 base of the junction unmatched. This CDR3 is 14 amino acids long. The CDR3 here is CASSLRQGDQPQHF. The CDR3 nucleotides read TGTGCCAGCAGCTTACGACAGGGGGATCAGCCCCAGCATTTT.

This rearrangement joins TRBV19 to TRBJ2-1; 11 nucleotides align to TRBD2. Germline assignment: CDR1 LNHDA and CDR2 SQIVND (reference sequence). This CDR3 has 15 amino acids. Trimming at V came to 7 bases and at J to 7 bases, leaving 9 bases not matched to a gene. The CDR3 protein is CASTPASGGRNEQFF. The CDR3 DNA sequence: TGTGCCAGTACCCCGGCTAGCGGGGGGCGTAATGAGCAGTTCTTC.

The V gene is TRBV12-3 or TRBV12-4, the J gene TRBJ1-2; D possibly corresponds to TRBD1 (5 bases). V lost 1 base and J 12 bases, leaving 9 bases between the germline ends. This CDR3 comprises 11 residues. CDR3 sequence (DNA): TGTGCCAGCAGTTTAGGCAGGGTTAACACCTTC. It specifies CASSLGRVNTF.

V gene TRBV7-2 combines with J gene TRBJ2-7; 9 bases match TRBD1. This CDR3 is built from 16 residues. Germline loops: CDR1 SGHTA, CDR2 FQGNSA. V was clipped by 1 base and J by 0 bases; unmatched bases: 4. The CDR3: CASSLVGTGSSYEQYF. In DNA form, the CDR3 reads TGTGCCAGCAGCTTAGTGGGGACAGGGAGCTCCTACGAGCAGTACTTC.

This sequence joins TRBV7-2 and TRBJ2-2; D may be TRBD1 (5 bases). V lost 1 base and J lost 7, with 22 bases in between. The CDR3 contains 18 residues. Germline loops: CDR1 SGHTA, CDR2 FQGNSA. CDR3 in amino acids: CASSLGYGPGSSSGELFF. The CDR3 nucleotides are TGTGCCAGCAGCTTAGGATACGGGCCAGGGTCGTCAAGCGGGGAGCTGTTTTTT.

The rearrangement uses TRBV19 and TRBJ2-3, with 9 positions matching TRBD1. CDR1 and CDR2 (germline): LNHDA, SQIVND (reference sequence). CDR3 size: 17 residues. J gave up 0 bases and V 4 bases, and 8 bases lay outside the gene matches. The CDR3 nucleotides read TGTGCCAGTAGTACTGGACAGGGGCCTATTAGCACAGATACGCAGTATTTT. It is translated as CASSTGQGPISTDTQYF.

V and J are TRBV19 and TRBJ2-7; no definite D call. Germline V gene data show CDR1 as LNHDA and CDR2 as SQIVND (reference sequence). The CDR3 covers 15 residues. V lost 1 base to trimming and J lost 7 bases, with 17 bases between them. The CDR3 spells CASSIGAGRLGEQYF. CDR3 DNA: TGTGCCAGTAGTATAGGGGCAGGCCGTTTGGGGGAGCAGTACTTC.

The chain uses TRBV19 and TRBJ1-1; D gene uncertain. The CDR3 consists of 14 residues. With 4 bases removed from V and 8 bases from J, the gap between germline ends came to 17 bases. From germline, CDR1 is LNHDA and CDR2 SQIVND (reference sequence). This CDR3 reads CASSTRIGPSEAFF. The CDR3 DNA is TGTGCCAGTAGTACCCGCATAGGGCCTTCCGAAGCTTTCTTT.

The gene calls are TRBV5-1 and TRBJ2-2; TRBD2 matches 8 bases. Trimming cost V 9 bases and J 0 bases; bases outside gene matches: 10. The length of the CDR3 is 16 residues. Germline CDR1 SGHRS, CDR2 YFSETQ. The CDR3 DNA reads TGCGCCACCGCAACTAGCGGAACTCCGAACACCGGGGAGCTGTTTTTT. Protein sequence: CATATSGTPNTGELFF.

The chain carries TRBV5-1 and TRBJ2-5; D is unresolved. Germline loops: CDR1 SGHRS, CDR2 YFSETQ. The length of the CDR3 is 11 residues. The ends were cut back, 3 bases at V and 3 bases at J, with 3 bases in the middle. The CDR3 DNA follows: TGCGCCAGCAGCTCAAAAGAGACCCAGTACTTC. Translating gives CASSSKETQYF.

The rearrangement uses TRBV10-1 and TRBJ1-1, with unresolved D. Germline CDR1 reads WNHNN; CDR2 reads SYGVQD (reference sequence). There are 12 residues in the CDR3. V shed 8 bases and J shed 4 bases, with 11 bases lying between them. CDR3 sequence: CASSDVGTEAFF. Here the CDR3 DNA reads TGCGCCAGCTCGGACGTAGGCACTGAAGCTTTCTTT.

The rearrangement joins TRBV11-3 to TRBJ2-5; unclear D gene. Germline V gene lookup returns CDR1 SGHNT and CDR2 YENEEA. Trimming left V 1 base short and J 3 bases short, with 3 bases between. The CDR3 is 12 residues long. Here the CDR3 reads CASSLGEETQYF. CDR3 sequence (DNA): TGTGCCAGCAGCTTAGGGGAAGAGACCCAGTACTTC.

The V call is TRBV28, the J call TRBJ1-5; D unclear. CDR1 and CDR2 from the germline V gene are MDHEN and SYDVKM. Trimming removed 2 bases from V and 4 bases from J, with 9 bases in between. The CDR3 runs 14 residues. This chain's CDR3 is CASSLSESNQPQHF. In DNA, the CDR3 is TGTGCCAGCAGTTTAAGCGAGTCAAATCAGCCCCAGCATTTT.

The V and J genes are TRBV5-1 and TRBJ1-4; TRBD1 matches at 9 bases. Unmatched junction bases numbered 3, after V lost 4 bases and J lost 8 bases. This CDR3 is built from 13 residues. Germline V lookup: CDR1 SGHRS, CDR2 YFSETQ. CDR3 region: CASSRTGEEKLFF. In nucleotides, the CDR3 is TGCGCCAGCAGCCGGACAGGGGAGGAAAAACTGTTTTTT.

The chain carries TRBV5-6 and TRBJ2-4, with 13 nucleotides matching TRBD2. The junction had 9 bases not matched to a gene; V was cut back by 3 bases and J by 3 bases. The CDR3 length is 18 residues. Germline CDR1 reads SGHDT; CDR2 reads YYEEEE. For the CDR3, the DNA is TGTGCCAGCAGCTCCGGGACTAGCGGGGCTTGGGGCAAAAACATTCAGTACTTC. Translated: CASSSGTSGAWGKNIQYF.

This clone has only one observation. This rearrangement joins TRBV24-1 to TRBJ2-5, with D hard to call. The CDR3 has 13 residues. CDR1 and CDR2 from the germline V gene are KGHDR and SFDVKD. The V gene lost 5 bases and the J gene lost 5 bases, with 11 bases spanning the gap. Here the CDR3 reads CATSGEQWETQYF. The CDR3 DNA reads as TGTGCCACCAGTGGAGAGCAGTGGGAGACCCAGTACTTC.

The V gene is TRBV9, the J gene TRBJ2-5, with TRBD2 matching 10 bases. Germline lookup yields CDR1 SGDLS and CDR2 YYNGEE. The V segment lost 4 bases and the J segment 5 bases; nucleotides outside the gene matches: 8. The CDR3 is made up of 15 amino acids. Here the CDR3 DNA reads TGTGCCAGCAGCCCGACGGGACTAGCGTACGAGACCCAGTACTTC. Its translation is CASSPTGLAYETQYF. The full variable domain, rest sourced from reference TRBV9 and TRBJ2-5, is DSGVTQTPKHLITATGQRVTLRCSPRSGDLSVYWYQQSLDQGLQFLIQYYNGEERAKGNILERFSAQQFPDLHSELNLSSLELGDSALYFCASSPTGLAYETQYFGPGTRLLVL.

The chain joins TRBV6-5 to TRBJ1-4; 11 positions agree with TRBD1. The V segment lost 7 bases and the J segment 7 bases; nucleotides outside the gene matches: 5. The CDR3 is 14 amino acids. CDR1 and CDR2 from the germline V gene are MNHEY and SVGAGI. The CDR3 protein is CASNEDRGREKLFF. CDR3 coding DNA: TGTGCCAGCAACGAGGACAGGGGGCGTGAAAAACTGTTTTTT.

CDR3 loop: CASNPGRGSYNEQFF. The DNA for the CDR3 is TGTGCCAGCAACCCCGGCCGGGGCTCCTACAATGAGCAGTTCTTC. The gene calls are TRBV5-4 and TRBJ2-1; TRBD2 might be the D (5 bases). Trimming left V 6 bases short and J 0 bases short, with 13 bases between. Per the germline V gene, CDR1 is SGHNT and CDR2 is YYREEE (reference sequence). The CDR3 runs to 15 residues.

This sequence joins TRBV6-4 and TRBJ1-6, with unresolved D. The CDR3 is 13 amino acids. Germline V CDR1 and CDR2: MRHNA, SNTAGT. With 6 bases removed from V and 9 bases from J, the gap between germline ends came to 12 bases. The CDR3 loop reads CASSPSVGSPLHF. CDR3 coding DNA: TGTGCCAGCAGCCCGAGTGTCGGTTCACCCCTCCACTTT.

This clone was seen just once. The chain joins TRBV12-3 or TRBV12-4 to TRBJ2-7; the D is unclear. V lost 3 bases and J 7 bases, leaving 10 bases between the germline ends. This CDR3 comprises 12 residues. CDR3 in DNA: TGTGCCAGCAGTTTCGTTGAGTTGGAGCAGTACTTC. Translated, it gives CASSFVELEQYF.

This rearrangement joins TRBV18 to TRBJ1-2; D gene ambiguous. CDR3 size: 14 residues. Per the germline V gene, CDR1 is KGHSH and CDR2 is LQKENI. Deletions cut 2 bases from V and 8 bases from J, with 15 bases between. The CDR3 DNA reads as TGTGCCAGCTCACCAACCAGGACCGGCGAGGGCTACACCTTC. Amino acid sequence: CASSPTRTGEGYTF.

This chain links TRBV6-5 with TRBJ2-7; a weak D match, TRBD2 (6 bases). The germline V and J ends were trimmed by 5 bases and 7 bases, with 15 bases remaining between them. Looked up from germline, CDR1 is MNHEY and CDR2 is SVGAGI. The CDR3 runs 13 residues. This CDR3 reads CASSRGADEEQYF. CDR3 in DNA: TGTGCCAGCAGTCGCGGGGCTGATGAGGAGCAGTACTTC.